A single T cell receptor (beta chain) is shown here with its context. How the authors handled the data: Amplified reference gene primers provided the basis for estimating nucleated cell counts. The protocol was immunoSEQ multiplex PCR, while the TCRdb copy is restricted to in-frame clones and leaves out a portion. From that table come the V and J calls and clone size; the DNA was used to work out D and trimming. The profile shows around 330,000 clones, around 85% of them singletons. The data were taken from a study of blood T cell repertoires in COVID-19. Background on the study: Specimens from acute and convalescent COVID-19 originated in the United States, Italy and Spain. PBMCs, B-cell-depleted T cells, or T cells were the source of the cDNA or gDNA that made up the material.

Someone with COVID-19 had been met by exposed participants within 2 weeks before study entry. V shed 4 bases and J 0 bases; nucleotides not matched to a gene: 2. This CDR3 is 15 amino acids long. The germline CDR1 and CDR2 sequences are SGHRS and YFSETQ. The receptor was isolated from a woman in her twenties or thirties who had been exposed to COVID-19. The chain uses TRBV5-1 and TRBJ2-2; 8 bases fit TRBD1. Sequenced: PBMCs or T cells enriched from blood (not recorded which). The CDR3 reads CASSVGQANTGELFF. The DNA for the CDR3 is TGCGCCAGCAGCGTGGGACAGGCGAACACCGGGGAGCTGTTTTTT. The entire variable domain, with the rest obtained from reference TRBV5-1 and TRBJ2-2, is as follows: KAGVTQTPRYLIKTRGQQVTLSCSPISGHRSVSWYQQTPGQGLQFLFEYFSETQRNKGNFPGRFSGRQFSNSRSEMNVSTLELGDSALYLCASSVGQANTGELFFGEGSRLTVL.